Sequencing of this T cell receptor beta chain was carried out in a study of cytomegalovirus exposure and HLA in healthy donors. At the level of the study: Among the 300 to 500 donors who were genotyped, about 86% fell in the genetic ancestry cluster that is associated with self-reported Caucasian donors. Findings and caveats of the study: An analysis was carried out at a later point. It showed that HLA-associated TCR beta chains were more clonally expanded than equally common non-associated chains.

On this clone: Its antigen is currently unknown.

Whereas donors were nominally healthy upon sampling, unrecorded immune exposures were probable. The study ran its PCR with 60 Vbeta and 13 Jbeta primers. Libraries were prepared by immunoSEQ multiplex PCR; TCRdb keeps only in-frame clonotypes and omits some of them. This sample's table reports tens of thousands of clones. Germline lookup yields CDR1 SGHAT and CDR2 FQDESV (reference sequence). V lost 4 bases and J 3 bases, leaving 19 bases between the germline ends. This CDR3 is built from 16 residues. The receptor comes from a middle-aged man in good health and CMV-seronegative. Source material: PBMCs. The V and J genes are TRBV11-1 and TRBJ2-7, with D possibly matching TRBD2 (6 bases). DNA of the CDR3: TGTGCCAGCAGCTCCCCCTTGGGACTCCGAAACTACGAGCAGTACTTC. Translating gives CASSSPLGLRNYEQYF.